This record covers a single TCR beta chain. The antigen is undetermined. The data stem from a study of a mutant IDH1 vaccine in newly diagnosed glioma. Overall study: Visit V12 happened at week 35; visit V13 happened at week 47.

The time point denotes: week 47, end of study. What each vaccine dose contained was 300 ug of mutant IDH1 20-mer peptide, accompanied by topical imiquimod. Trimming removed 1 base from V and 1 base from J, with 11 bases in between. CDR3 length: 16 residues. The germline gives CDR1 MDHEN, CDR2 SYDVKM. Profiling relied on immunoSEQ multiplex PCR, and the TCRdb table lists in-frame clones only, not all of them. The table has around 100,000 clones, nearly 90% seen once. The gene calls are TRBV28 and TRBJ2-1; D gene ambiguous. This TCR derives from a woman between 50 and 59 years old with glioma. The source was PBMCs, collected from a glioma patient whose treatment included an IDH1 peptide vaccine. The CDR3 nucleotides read TGTGCCAGCAGTTTATTGGGCCGCGCGTCCTACAATGAGCAGTTCTTC. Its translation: CASSLLGRASYNEQFF.